Following are 24 T cell receptor beta chains from one sample sequenced in a study of T cells after yellow fever vaccination. From the 5' RACE reads, TCRdb called clonotypes with MiXCR, one entry per CDR3 protein. The repertoire holds some 32,000 distinct CDR3 sequences, with 6.6% as singletons. The sample was PBMCs, either bulk or a sorted T-cell subset (CD4+, CD8+, memory, or dextramer-sorted; not recorded which), taken on the day of the first yellow fever vaccination. These receptors came from a man between 18 and 35 years old who received the YFV17D yellow fever vaccine.

The sample holds many counts of this clonotype. The rearrangement uses TRBV5-1 and TRBJ1-2; D unclear. Trimming cost V 0 bases and J 4 bases, with 7 bases left between them. The CDR3 has 13 amino acids. Germline loops: CDR1 SGHRS, CDR2 YFSETQ. The CDR3 region is CASSLVERYGYTF. The CDR3 bases are TGCGCCAGCAGCTTGGTCGAACGCTATGGCTACACCTTC. Full variable domain (missing parts from reference TRBV5-1 and TRBJ1-2): KAGVTQTPRYLIKTRGQQVTLSCSPISGHRSVSWYQQTPGQGLQFLFEYFSETQRNKGNFPGRFSGRQFSNSRSEMNVSTLELGDSALYLCASSLVERYGYTFGSGTRLTVV.

This clonotype was observed many times. The V gene is TRBV9, the J gene TRBJ1-1; D is ambiguous. This CDR3 comprises 15 residues. Trimming removed 0 bases at V and 0 bases at J, with 9 bases between. Per the germline V gene, CDR1 is SGDLS and CDR2 is YYNGEE. The CDR3 DNA follows: TGTGCCAGCAGCGTAGAAGGAGAACTGAACACTGAAGCTTTCTTT. Protein: CASSVEGELNTEAFF.

This clonotype appeared many times. The genes are TRBV12-3 or TRBV12-4 and TRBJ1-3; 7 bases align to TRBD1. Losses at the gene ends were 4 bases for V and 0 bases for J; bases not matched to a gene: 3. This CDR3 contains 15 residues. The CDR3 sequence is CASSYGTVSGNTIYF. CDR3 in DNA: TGTGCCAGCAGTTACGGGACAGTCTCTGGAAACACCATATATTTT.

This clonotype was observed many times. The chain links TRBV5-4 to TRBJ2-3; 7 nucleotides line up with TRBD1. CDR1 and CDR2 (germline): SGHNT, YYREEE (reference sequence). The CDR3 contains 14 residues. The ends lost 5 bases at V and 2 bases at J; junction bases unmatched: 5. CDR3 nucleotide sequence: TGTGCCAGCAGGGCAGGGGGTGACACAGATACGCAGTATTTT. Its protein product is CASRAGGDTDTQYF.

This clonotype was seen ten or more times. The chain links TRBV3-1 to TRBJ2-5; possible D gene TRBD2, 7 bases. Germline assignment: CDR1 LGHDT and CDR2 YNNKEL (reference sequence). The CDR3 runs 15 residues. V was clipped by 4 bases and J by 5 bases, with 17 bases between them. In DNA, the CDR3 is TGTGCCAGCAGCCCCCCGTGGGGGGGCCCGGAGACCCAGTACTTC. The encoded protein is CASSPPWGGPETQYF.

The V gene is TRBV28, the J gene TRBJ1-2; D perhaps matches TRBD1 (6 bases). V lost 6 bases and J lost 4, with 15 bases in between. CDR1 and CDR2 from the germline V gene are MDHEN and SYDVKM. This CDR3 spans 14 amino acids. The CDR3 loop is CASRLVTGRYGYTF. The CDR3 nucleotides read TGTGCCAGCAGATTGGTGACAGGTCGCTATGGCTACACCTTC.

This clonotype appeared many times. The CDR3 region is CASSPLSGEVITQYF. Written as DNA, the CDR3 is TGTGCCAGCAGCCCCCTCAGCGGGGAGGTCATTACGCAGTATTTT. V usage is TRBV9 and J usage is TRBJ2-3; 7 bases are a match to TRBD2. The CDR3 spans 15 residues. Per the germline V gene, CDR1 is SGDLS and CDR2 is YYNGEE. V shed 4 bases, J shed 8 bases, and the junction held 13 bases outside the gene matches.

The CDR3 DNA reads as TGTGCCTGCGGACAGGGGTCCGTCGGGCAGCCCCAGCATTTT. Translated, it gives CACGQGSVGQPQHF. The chain uses TRBV30 and TRBJ1-5, with 9 bases fitting TRBD1. The germline CDR1 and CDR2 sequences are GTSNPN and SVGIG (reference sequence). The CDR3 runs to 14 residues. V shed 6 bases and J 7 bases; nucleotides not matched to a gene: 10.

This clonotype was counted ten times or more. The chain joins TRBV28 to TRBJ2-5; TRBD1 matches at 8 bases. The CDR3 extends over 14 amino acids. Trimming removed 5 bases from V and 5 bases from J; junction bases left unmatched: 7. The germline V gene encodes CDR1 MDHEN and CDR2 SYDVKM. The CDR3 DNA reads as TGTGCCAGCAGTAGGACAGGGATAGTCGAGACCCAGTACTTC. Protein product: CASSRTGIVETQYF.

The chain employs TRBV7-2 and TRBJ2-2; no reliable D call. The V gene lost 5 bases and the J gene lost 4 bases, with 11 bases spanning the gap. Per germline, CDR1 SGHTA and CDR2 FQGNSA. There are 14 residues in the CDR3. CDR3 DNA sequence: TGTGCCAGCAGCCTCAAGGTGGTCACCGGGGAGCTGTTTTTT. Its translation: CASSLKVVTGELFF.

This clonotype has ten or more counts. The chain combines TRBV12-3 or TRBV12-4 with TRBJ1-5; D perhaps matches TRBD1 (5 bases). The CDR3 has 13 residues. Trimming removed 5 bases at V and 6 bases at J, with 11 bases between. CDR3 nucleotide sequence: TGTGCCAGCAGTGGATCAGGGAGTCAGCCCCAGCATTTT. Translated: CASSGSGSQPQHF.

Ten or more counts support this clonotype. The chain couples TRBV6-5 to TRBJ1-2; TRBD1 might be the D (5 bases). CDR1 is MNHEY and CDR2 is SVGAGI in the germline V gene. The CDR3 has 12 residues. Trimming left V 8 bases short and J 5 bases short, with 12 bases between. This chain's CDR3 is CASSTGLYGYTF. The CDR3 DNA reads as TGTGCCAGCTCTACAGGTCTTTATGGCTACACCTTC.

In its sample, this clonotype was seen many times. V and J are TRBV4-1 and TRBJ1-1; TRBD1 is a possible D gene (5 bases). V shed 4 bases and J shed 0 bases, with 12 bases lying between them. The CDR3 runs 15 residues. From germline, CDR1 is MGHRA and CDR2 YSYEKL. As DNA, the CDR3 is TGCGCCAGCAGCCTCACCCAGGGAATGAACACTGAAGCTTTCTTT. Translation: CASSLTQGMNTEAFF.

This clonotype is termed large. The chain combines TRBV5-1 with TRBJ2-2; the D is unclear. The CDR3 is 14 amino acids. V was clipped by 3 bases and J by 2 bases, with 8 bases between them. Germline V lookup: CDR1 SGHRS, CDR2 YFSETQ. For the CDR3, the DNA is TGCGCCAGCAGCTCCCCCACAAACACCGGGGAGCTGTTTTTT. Its translation is CASSSPTNTGELFF.

V and J are TRBV12-3 or TRBV12-4 and TRBJ1-2; 8 positions agree with TRBD1. CDR3 length: 13 residues. J lost 8 bases, V lost 6 bases, and 8 bases had no gene match. The CDR3: CASSFQGAGGYTF. The CDR3 coding sequence is TGTGCCAGCAGCTTCCAGGGGGCAGGAGGCTACACCTTC.

This clonotype was seen more than once but under ten times. V is TRBV4-2 and J is TRBJ1-3; 7 bases are a match to TRBD1. The CDR3 is made up of 17 amino acids. CDR1 LGHNA and CDR2 YNFKEQ come from the germline V gene. The J segment lost 2 bases and the V segment lost 3 bases, leaving 10 bases of the junction unmatched. The CDR3 here is CASSQARTGLAGNTIYF. The CDR3 DNA is TGTGCCAGCAGCCAGGCCCGGACAGGTTTGGCTGGAAACACCATATATTTT.

This clonotype was seen many times. V and J are TRBV28 and TRBJ1-2; D not certain. Per the germline V gene, CDR1 is MDHEN and CDR2 is SYDVKM. The V end lost 2 bases, the J end lost 10 bases, and 11 bases lay between the germline ends. This CDR3 comprises 12 residues. The CDR3 nucleotides are TGTGCCAGCAGTTTAGGGCCGAGGGACTACACCTTC. It encodes CASSLGPRDYTF.

This clonotype appeared many times. In nucleotides, the CDR3 is TGTGCCAGCAGTTTAGGGCTAGCGGCGAACACCGGGGAGCTGTTTTTT. The encoded protein is CASSLGLAANTGELFF. V usage is TRBV12-3 or TRBV12-4 and J usage is TRBJ2-2; TRBD2 matches 7 bases. The length of the CDR3 is 16 residues. J was trimmed by 0 bases and V by 1 base; bases with no gene match: 2.

CDR3 sequence (DNA): TGCAGTGCTAGAGATCAACGGGGAAAAGACGGGGAGCTGTTTTTT. Residues: CSARDQRGKDGELFF. V gene TRBV20-1 combines with J gene TRBJ2-2; weak D call: TRBD2 (5 bases). The CDR3 consists of 15 residues. The germline CDR1 and CDR2 sequences are DFQATT and SNEGSKA (reference sequence). With 0 bases removed from V and 7 bases from J, the gap between germline ends came to 15 bases.

This clonotype was recorded many times. V is TRBV7-3 and J is TRBJ2-1; the D gene is possibly TRBD1 (6 bases). Trimming removed 2 bases at V and 0 bases at J, with 8 bases between. Germline V gives CDR1 SGHTA, CDR2 FQGTGA. This CDR3 has 15 amino acids. DNA for the CDR3: TGTGCCAGCAGCTTAGGGGGCGCCTCCTACAATGAGCAGTTCTTC. This codes for CASSLGGASYNEQFF.

This clonotype was seen a few times. V and J are TRBV20-1 and TRBJ2-7, with no clear D. Looked up from germline, CDR1 is DFQATT and CDR2 is SNEGSKA (reference sequence). Trimming pared 0 bases from V and 3 bases from J, leaving 9 bases between. CDR3 size: 13 residues. In DNA form, the CDR3 reads TGCAGTGCTAGAGAGGCCAGCGTCTACGAGCAGTACGTC. Translated, it gives CSAREASVYEQYV.

This clonotype was counted at least ten times. The CDR3 nucleotides are TGTGCCAGCACCCAAGGGTCTAGTAGGAACGGACAGGTC. Protein sequence: CASTQGSSRNGQV. J is TRBJ2-7 and V is TRBV12-3 or TRBV12-4; D perhaps matches TRBD1 (6 bases). The CDR3 runs 13 residues.

This clonotype has at least ten counts. The V gene is TRBV7-9, the J gene TRBJ2-5; 9 bases fit TRBD2. The CDR3 spans 17 residues. Germline trimming cut 1 base from V and 2 bases from J; bases unmatched to any gene: 8. The germline V gene has CDR1 SEHNR and CDR2 FQNEAQ (reference sequence). This CDR3 reads CASSLVSSGGVQETQYF. The CDR3 DNA sequence: TGTGCCAGCAGCTTAGTGAGTAGCGGGGGTGTTCAAGAGACCCAGTACTTC. Based on the CDR3 plus reference TRBV7-9 and TRBJ2-5, the full variable domain is DTGVSQNPRHKITKRGQNVTFRCDPISEHNRLYWYRQTLGQGPEFLTYFQNEAQLEKSRLLSDRFSAERPKGSFSTLEIQRTEQGDSAMYLCASSLVSSGGVQETQYFGPGTRLLVL.

This clonotype came up many times. V usage is TRBV5-4 and J usage is TRBJ2-5, with 15 bases fitting TRBD2. This CDR3 spans 15 amino acids. V was pared by 0 bases and J by 10 bases, with 4 bases of the junction left unmatched. In germline, CDR1 is SGHNT, CDR2 YYREEE (reference sequence). The CDR3 sequence: CASSLGTSGGVLQYF. The CDR3 region has the DNA TGTGCCAGCAGCTTGGGGACTAGCGGGGGGGTGCTCCAGTACTTC.